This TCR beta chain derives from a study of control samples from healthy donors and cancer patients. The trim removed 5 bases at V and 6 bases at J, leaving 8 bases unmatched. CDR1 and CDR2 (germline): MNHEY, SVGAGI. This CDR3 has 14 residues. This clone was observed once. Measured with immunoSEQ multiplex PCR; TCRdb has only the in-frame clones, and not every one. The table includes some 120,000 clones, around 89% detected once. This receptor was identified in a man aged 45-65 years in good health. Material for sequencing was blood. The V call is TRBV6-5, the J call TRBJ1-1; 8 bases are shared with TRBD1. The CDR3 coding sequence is TGTGCCAGCAGTAGGACAGGGATCGGCGCTGAAGCTTTCTTT. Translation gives CASSRTGIGAEAFF.